A few counts support the clone carrying this T cell receptor beta chain. What it binds is not known. Trimming shortened V by 5 bases and J by 2 bases, and 12 bases separated the two germline ends. This CDR3 spans 14 amino acids. Germline lookup yields CDR1 SEHNR and CDR2 FQNEAQ (reference sequence). Next came a second PCR, run for about 6 to 12 cycles, which used a sample-barcoded 5' primer along with a J-beta primer mix. TCRdb reprocessed the 5' RACE reads via MiXCR and lists one record per CDR3 protein. The sample carries under 2,000,000 distinct CDR3 sequences, about 50% recorded once. This entry is derived from a study of blood T cells in healthy people across ages. The study's findings and limits: Older age went with lower TCR beta diversity per million T cells, in a roughly linear way.

The sample was blood. The sequence derives from a woman aged 40 to 55 in good health. This chain links TRBV7-9 with TRBJ2-5, with D unclear. CDR3 DNA sequence: TGTGCCAGCAGCCTAAGGGTACTTCAAGAGACCCAGTACTTC. It yields the protein CASSLRVLQETQYF.